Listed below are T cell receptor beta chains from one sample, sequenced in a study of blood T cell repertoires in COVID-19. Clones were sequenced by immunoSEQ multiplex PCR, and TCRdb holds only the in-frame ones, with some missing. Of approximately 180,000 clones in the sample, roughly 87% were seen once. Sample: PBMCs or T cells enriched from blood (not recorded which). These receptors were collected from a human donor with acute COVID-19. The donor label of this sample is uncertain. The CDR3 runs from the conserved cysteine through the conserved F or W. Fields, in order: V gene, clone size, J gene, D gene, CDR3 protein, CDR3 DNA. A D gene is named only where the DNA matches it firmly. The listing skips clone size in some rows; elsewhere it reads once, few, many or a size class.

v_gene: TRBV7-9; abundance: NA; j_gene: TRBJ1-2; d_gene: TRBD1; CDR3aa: CASSSSGQDPDGYTF; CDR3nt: TGTGCCAGCAGCTCCTCGGGACAGGACCCAGATGGCTACACCTTC
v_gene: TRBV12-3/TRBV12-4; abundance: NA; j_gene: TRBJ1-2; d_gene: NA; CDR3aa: CASKGLGRGYTF; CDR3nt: TGTGCCAGCAAAGGGCTCGGGAGGGGCTACACCTTC
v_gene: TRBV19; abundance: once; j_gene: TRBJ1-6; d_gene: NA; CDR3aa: CASSMGQGKRDNSPLHF; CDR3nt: TGTGCCAGTAGTATGGGGCAGGGGAAACGCGATAATTCACCCCTCCACTTT
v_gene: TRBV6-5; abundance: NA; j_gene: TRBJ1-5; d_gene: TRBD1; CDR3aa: CASRGGTGTNQPQHF; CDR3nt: TGTGCCAGCAGGGGGGGGACAGGGACGAACCAGCCCCAGCATTTT
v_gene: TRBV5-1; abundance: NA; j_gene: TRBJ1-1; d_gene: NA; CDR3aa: CASSLARVTYTEAFF; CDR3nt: TGCGCCAGCAGTTTGGCCAGGGTCACCTACACTGAAGCTTTCTTT
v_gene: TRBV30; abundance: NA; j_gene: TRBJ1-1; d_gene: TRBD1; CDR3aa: CAWRKTGGTIAEAFF; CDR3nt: TGTGCCTGGAGAAAGACAGGGGGGACCATTGCTGAAGCTTTCTTT
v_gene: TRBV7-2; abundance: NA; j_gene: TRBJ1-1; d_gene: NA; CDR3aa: CASSLESGWGEWNTEAFF; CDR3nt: TGTGCCAGCAGCTTAGAGAGTGGCTGGGGCGAGTGGAACACTGAAGCTTTCTTT
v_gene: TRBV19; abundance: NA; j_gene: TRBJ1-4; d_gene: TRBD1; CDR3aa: CASRPLPGQGLPNEKLFF; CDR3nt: TGTGCCAGTAGACCCCTCCCAGGACAGGGTCTACCTAATGAAAAACTGTTTTTT
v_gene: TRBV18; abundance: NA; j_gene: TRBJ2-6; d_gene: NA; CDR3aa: CASSGSDRTGANVLTF; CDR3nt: TGTGCCAGCTCCGGATCAGACAGAACTGGGGCCAACGTCCTGACTTTC
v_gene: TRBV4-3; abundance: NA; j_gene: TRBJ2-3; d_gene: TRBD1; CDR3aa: CASSRDSTGGTDTQYF; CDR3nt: TGCGCCAGCAGCCGAGACTCGACAGGGGGAACAGATACGCAGTATTTT
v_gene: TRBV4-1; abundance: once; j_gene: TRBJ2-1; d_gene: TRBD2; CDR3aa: CASSQVGRGGSNEQFF; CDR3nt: TGCGCCAGCAGCCAAGTGGGGCGGGGGGGCAGCAATGAGCAGTTCTTC
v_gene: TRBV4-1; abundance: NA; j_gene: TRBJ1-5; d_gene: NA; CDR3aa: CASSPRQGLSNQPQHF; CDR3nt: TGCGCCAGCAGCCCTAGGCAGGGGTTGAGCAATCAGCCCCAGCATTTT
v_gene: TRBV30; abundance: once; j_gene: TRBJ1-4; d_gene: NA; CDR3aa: CAWRQGSNEKLFF; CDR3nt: TGTGCCTGGAGGCAGGGGTCTAATGAAAAACTGTTTTTT
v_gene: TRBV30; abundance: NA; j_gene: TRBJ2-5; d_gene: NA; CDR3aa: CAWSFRRYQETQYF; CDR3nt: TGTGCCTGGAGTTTCCGGCGGTACCAAGAGACCCAGTACTTC
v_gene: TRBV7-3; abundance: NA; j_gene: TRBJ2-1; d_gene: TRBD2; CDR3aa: CASSLVGTSGGYNEQFF; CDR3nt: TGTGCCAGCAGCTTAGTTGGGACTAGCGGGGGCTACAATGAGCAGTTCTTC
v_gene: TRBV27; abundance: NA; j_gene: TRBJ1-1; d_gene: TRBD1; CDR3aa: CASSSRGQGYPREAFF; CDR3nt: TGTGCCAGCAGTTCTCGGGGACAGGGGTACCCGAGGGAAGCTTTCTTT
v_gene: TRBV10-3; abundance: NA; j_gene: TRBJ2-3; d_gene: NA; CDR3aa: CAIGRGGAGTDTQYF; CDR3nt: TGTGCCATCGGACGAGGGGGGGCGGGCACAGATACGCAGTATTTT
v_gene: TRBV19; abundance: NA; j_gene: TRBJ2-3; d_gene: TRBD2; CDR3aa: CASSITGGTDTQYF; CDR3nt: TGTGCCAGTAGTATCACGGGAGGGACAGATACGCAGTATTTT
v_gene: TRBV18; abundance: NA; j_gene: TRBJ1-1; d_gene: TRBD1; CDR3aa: CASSRTTGATEAFF; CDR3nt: TGTGCCAGCTCACGAACGACAGGGGCGACTGAAGCTTTCTTT
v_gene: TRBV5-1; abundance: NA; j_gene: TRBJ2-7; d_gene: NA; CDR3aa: CASSLGGGPVLEQYF; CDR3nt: TGCGCCAGCAGCTTGGGGGGAGGTCCTGTGCTAGAGCAGTACTTC
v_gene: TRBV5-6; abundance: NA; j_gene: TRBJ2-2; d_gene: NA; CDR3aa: CASSRQDPGELFF; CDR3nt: TGTGCCAGCAGTCGACAGGATCCCGGGGAGCTGTTTTTT
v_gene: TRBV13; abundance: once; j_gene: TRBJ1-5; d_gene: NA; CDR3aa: CASSLSGEQPQHF; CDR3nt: TGTGCCAGCAGCTTGTCAGGGGAGCAGCCCCAGCATTTT
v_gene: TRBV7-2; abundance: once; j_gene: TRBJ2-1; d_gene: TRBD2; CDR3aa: CASSSRGGYNEQFF; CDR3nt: TGTGCCAGCAGCTCCCGGGGGGGGTACAATGAGCAGTTCTTC
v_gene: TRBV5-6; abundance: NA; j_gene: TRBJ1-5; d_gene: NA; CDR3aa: CASSSTTEGRQPQHF; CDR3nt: TGTGCCAGCAGCTCTACCACGGAGGGCAGGCAGCCCCAGCATTTT
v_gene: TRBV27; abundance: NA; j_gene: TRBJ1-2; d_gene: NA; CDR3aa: CASSLSLSQDYGYTF; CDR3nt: TGTGCCAGCAGTTTATCGTTAAGTCAGGACTATGGCTACACCTTC
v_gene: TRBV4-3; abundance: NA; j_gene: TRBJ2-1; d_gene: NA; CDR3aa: CASSQGRGGQFF; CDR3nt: TGCGCCAGCAGCCAAGGACGAGGAGGGCAGTTCTTC
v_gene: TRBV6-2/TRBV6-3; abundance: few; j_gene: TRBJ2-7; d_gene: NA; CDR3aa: CASSYSIWGQGKEDEQYF; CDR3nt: TGTGCCAGCAGTTACTCGATCTGGGGGCAAGGGAAGGAGGACGAGCAGTACTTC
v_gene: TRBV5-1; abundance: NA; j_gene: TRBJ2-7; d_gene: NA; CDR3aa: CASSLEAGFVYEQYF; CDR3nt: TGCGCCAGCAGCTTGGAGGCAGGGTTCGTATACGAGCAGTACTTC
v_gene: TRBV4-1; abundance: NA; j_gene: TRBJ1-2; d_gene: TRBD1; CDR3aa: CASSQQQGADYGYTF; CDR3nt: TGCGCCAGCAGCCAACAACAGGGGGCGGACTATGGCTACACCTTC
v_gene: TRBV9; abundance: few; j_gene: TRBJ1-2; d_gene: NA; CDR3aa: CASSVVETGNYGYTF; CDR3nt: TGTGCCAGCAGCGTAGTCGAAACAGGGAACTATGGCTACACCTTC
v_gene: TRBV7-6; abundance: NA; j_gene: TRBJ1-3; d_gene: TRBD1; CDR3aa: CASSPVGGGNTIYF; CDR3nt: TGTGCCAGCAGCCCCGTAGGGGGCGGAAACACCATATATTTT
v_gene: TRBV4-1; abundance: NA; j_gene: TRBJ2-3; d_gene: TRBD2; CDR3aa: CASSQQAGADTQYF; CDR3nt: TGCGCCAGCAGCCAGCAGGCGGGGGCAGATACGCAGTATTTT
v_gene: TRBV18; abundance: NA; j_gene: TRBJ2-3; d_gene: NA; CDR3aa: CASSPPFGTDTQYF; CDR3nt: TGTGCCAGCTCACCACCGTTCGGGACAGATACGCAGTATTTT
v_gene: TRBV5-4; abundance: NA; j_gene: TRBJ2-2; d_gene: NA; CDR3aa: CASSQVPGELFF; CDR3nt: TGTGCCAGCAGCCAGGTACCCGGGGAGCTGTTTTTT
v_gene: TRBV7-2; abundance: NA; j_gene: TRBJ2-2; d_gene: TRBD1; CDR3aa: CASSLVGQTGELFF; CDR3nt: TGTGCCAGCAGCTTAGTGGGACAGACCGGGGAGCTGTTTTTT
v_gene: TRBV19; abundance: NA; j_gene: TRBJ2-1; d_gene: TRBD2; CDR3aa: CASSMPGLAINEQFF; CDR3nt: TGTGCCAGTAGCATGCCGGGACTAGCCATCAATGAGCAGTTCTTC
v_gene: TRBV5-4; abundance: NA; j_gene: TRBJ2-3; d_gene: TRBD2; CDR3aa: CASSPAGRGASTDTQYF; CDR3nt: TGTGCCAGCAGCCCGGCCGGGCGGGGGGCCAGCACAGATACGCAGTATTTT
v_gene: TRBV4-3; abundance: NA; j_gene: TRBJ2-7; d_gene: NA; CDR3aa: CASSQDRGAGAYYEQYF; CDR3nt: TGCGCCAGCAGCCAAGATAGGGGGGCGGGGGCCTACTACGAGCAGTACTTC
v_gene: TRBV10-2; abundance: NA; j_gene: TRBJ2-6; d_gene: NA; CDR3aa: CASSAGYSGANVLTF; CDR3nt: TGCGCCAGCAGTGCAGGATACTCTGGGGCCAACGTCCTGACTTTC
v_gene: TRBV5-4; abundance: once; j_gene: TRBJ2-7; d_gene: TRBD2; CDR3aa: CASSLGRTSGDEQYF; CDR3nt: TGTGCCAGCAGCTTAGGCAGGACTAGCGGGGACGAGCAGTACTTC
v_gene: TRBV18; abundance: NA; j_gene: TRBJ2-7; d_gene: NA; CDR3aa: CASSPRTEAEQYF; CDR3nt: TGTGCCAGCTCACCACGGACAGAAGCCGAGCAGTACTTC
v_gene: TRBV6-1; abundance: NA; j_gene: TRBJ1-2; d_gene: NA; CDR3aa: CASSERLGGYTF; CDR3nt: TGTGCCAGCAGTGAACGACTCGGGGGCTACACCTTC
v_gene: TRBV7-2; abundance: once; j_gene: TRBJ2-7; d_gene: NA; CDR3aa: CASSLGAGANHEQYF; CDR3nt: TGTGCCAGCAGCTTAGGTGCGGGGGCGAATCACGAGCAGTACTTC
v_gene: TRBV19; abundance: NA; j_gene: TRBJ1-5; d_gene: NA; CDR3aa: CASSISGGPGNQPQHF; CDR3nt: TGTGCCAGTAGTATATCCGGGGGGCCTGGCAATCAGCCCCAGCATTTT
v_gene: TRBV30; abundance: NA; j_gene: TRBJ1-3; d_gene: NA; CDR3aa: CAWNPQGLGNTIYF; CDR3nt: TGTGCCTGGAATCCGCAAGGACTTGGAAACACCATATATTTT
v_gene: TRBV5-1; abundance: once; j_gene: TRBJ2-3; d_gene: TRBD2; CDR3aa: CASRDLAGGPLSTDTQYF; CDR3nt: TGCGCCAGCAGGGACCTAGCGGGGGGCCCACTATCCACAGATACGCAGTATTTT
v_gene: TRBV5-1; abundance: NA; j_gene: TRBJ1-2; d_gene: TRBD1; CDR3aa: CASSPGTGFSLTF; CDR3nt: TGCGCCAGCAGCCCCGGGACAGGGTTTTCCCTCACCTTC
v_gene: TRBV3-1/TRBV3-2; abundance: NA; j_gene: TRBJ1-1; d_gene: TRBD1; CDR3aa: CASSQEEWPRDSKNTEAFF; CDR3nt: TGTGCCAGCAGCCAAGAAGAATGGCCAAGGGACAGCAAAAACACTGAAGCTTTCTTT
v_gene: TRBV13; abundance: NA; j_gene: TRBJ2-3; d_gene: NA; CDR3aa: CASTPGDEGFTDTQYF; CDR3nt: TGTGCCAGCACCCCAGGGGATGAGGGGTTCACAGATACGCAGTATTTT